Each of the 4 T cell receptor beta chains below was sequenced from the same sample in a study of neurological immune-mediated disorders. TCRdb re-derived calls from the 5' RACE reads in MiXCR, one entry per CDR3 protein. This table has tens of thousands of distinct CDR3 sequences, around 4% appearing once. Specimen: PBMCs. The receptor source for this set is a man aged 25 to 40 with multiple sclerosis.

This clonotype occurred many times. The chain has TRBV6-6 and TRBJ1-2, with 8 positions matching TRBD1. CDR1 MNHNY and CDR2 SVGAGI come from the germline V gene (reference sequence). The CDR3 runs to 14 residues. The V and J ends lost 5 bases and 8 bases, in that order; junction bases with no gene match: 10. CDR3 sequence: CASSTDRVYLGYTF. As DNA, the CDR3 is TGTGCCAGCAGTACGGACAGGGTGTATCTCGGCTACACCTTC.

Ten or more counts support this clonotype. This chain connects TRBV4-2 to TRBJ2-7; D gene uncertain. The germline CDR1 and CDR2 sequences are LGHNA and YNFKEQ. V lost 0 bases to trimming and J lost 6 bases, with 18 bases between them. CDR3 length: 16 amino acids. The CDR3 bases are TGTGCCAGCAGCCAAGATCCGGCCTCTTCTTGGACCGAGCAGTACTTC. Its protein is CASSQDPASSWTEQYF.

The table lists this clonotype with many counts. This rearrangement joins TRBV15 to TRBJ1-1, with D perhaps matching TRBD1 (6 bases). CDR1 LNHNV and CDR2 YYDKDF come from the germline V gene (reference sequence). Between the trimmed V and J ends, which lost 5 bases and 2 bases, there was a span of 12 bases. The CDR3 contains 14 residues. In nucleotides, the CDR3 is TGTGCCACCAGCGCAACACAGGGAAACACTGAAGCTTTCTTT. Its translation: CATSATQGNTEAFF.

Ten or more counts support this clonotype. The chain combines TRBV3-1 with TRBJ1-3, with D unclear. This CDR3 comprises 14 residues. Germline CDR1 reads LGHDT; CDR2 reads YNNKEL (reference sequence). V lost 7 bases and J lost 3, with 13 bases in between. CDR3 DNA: TGTGCCAGCACCCCGCCAGACTTTGGAAACACCATATATTTT. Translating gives CASTPPDFGNTIYF.